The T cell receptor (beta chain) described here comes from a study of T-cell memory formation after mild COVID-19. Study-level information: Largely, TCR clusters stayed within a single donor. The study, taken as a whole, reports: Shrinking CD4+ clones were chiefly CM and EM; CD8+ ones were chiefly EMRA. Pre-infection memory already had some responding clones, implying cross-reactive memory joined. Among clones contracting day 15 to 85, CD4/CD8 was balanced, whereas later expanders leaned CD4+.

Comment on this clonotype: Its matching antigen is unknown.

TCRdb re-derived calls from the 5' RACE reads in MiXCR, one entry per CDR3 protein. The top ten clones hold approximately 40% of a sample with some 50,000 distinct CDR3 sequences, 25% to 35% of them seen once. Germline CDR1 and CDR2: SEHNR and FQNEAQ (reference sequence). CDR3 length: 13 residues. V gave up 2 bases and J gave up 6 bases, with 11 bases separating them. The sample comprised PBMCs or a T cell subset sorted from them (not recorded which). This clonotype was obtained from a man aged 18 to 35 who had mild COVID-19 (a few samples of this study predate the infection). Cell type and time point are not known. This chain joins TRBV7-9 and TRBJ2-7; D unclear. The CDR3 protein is CASSLSGYGEQYV. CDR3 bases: TGTGCCAGCAGCTTATCTGGGTATGGCGAGCAGTACGTC.